The 27 T cell receptor beta chains below were found in one sample sequenced in a study of radiation and T cells in renal cell carcinoma. The repertoire was sequenced with immunoSEQ multiplex PCR; TCRdb's copy has only in-frame clones and lacks some. The repertoire includes roughly 60,000 clones, about 80% of them detected once, and about 7% sits in the top ten. Time point defined: blood 2 weeks post-SBRT. Specified treatment: 15 Gy SBRT to primary tumor, nephrectomy 4 weeks later. The sequenced sample was blood, obtained from a patient whose treatment included radiotherapy and nephrectomy. All receptors come from a man aged 55 to 70 with renal cell carcinoma.

In DNA form, the CDR3 reads TGCGCCAGCAGCCAAGAAACTGACGTTCAACCCTACAATGAGCAGTTCTTC. It encodes CASSQETDVQPYNEQFF. The chain carries TRBV4-1 and TRBJ2-1; D is ambiguous. The germline V gene has CDR1 MGHRA and CDR2 YSYEKL. CDR3 length equals 17 residues. Deletions cut 0 bases from V and 2 bases from J, with 14 bases between.

V gene TRBV11-2 combines with J gene TRBJ2-5; 7 bases match TRBD2. The CDR3 consists of 16 residues. Germline V CDR1 and CDR2: SGHAT, FQNNGV. V was pared by 0 bases and J by 4 bases, with 8 bases of the junction left unmatched. The CDR3 sequence: CASSLDSGRGVETQYF. The CDR3 nucleotides are TGTGCCAGCAGCTTAGATTCTGGCCGGGGGGTAGAGACCCAGTACTTC.

Concerning this clone itself: This same CDR3 is encoded by further DNA sequences in the sample. The rearrangement joins TRBV4-3 to TRBJ2-3, with D unresolved. V was shortened by 1 base and J by 5 bases, with 10 bases between the two germline ends. The CDR3 is 14 residues long. Germline V gives CDR1 LGHNA, CDR2 YSLEER. The CDR3 here is CASSQGLARDTQYF. The CDR3 coding sequence is TGCGCCAGCAGCCAAGGACTGGCAAGAGATACGCAGTATTTT.

This clone was recorded a few times. The chain carries TRBV19 and TRBJ2-2, with 10 positions matching TRBD1. The trim removed 4 bases at V and 2 bases at J, leaving 4 bases unmatched. Germline values: CDR1 LNHDA, CDR2 SQIVND (reference sequence). CDR3 length: 16 amino acids. CDR3: CASSTGTGDNTGELFF. CDR3 DNA sequence: TGTGCCAGTAGTACCGGGACAGGGGACAACACCGGGGAGCTGTTTTTT. The variable domain in full, completed from reference TRBV19 and TRBJ2-2, reads DGGITQSPKYLFRKEGQNVTLSCEQNLNHDAMYWYRQDPGQGLRLIYYSQIVNDFQKGDIAEGYSVSREKKESFPLTVTSAQKNPTAFYLCASSTGTGDNTGELFFGEGSRLTVL.

The DNA for the CDR3 is TGTGCCAGCTCACCAGCAGAGACCCAGTACTTC. Translated: CASSPAETQYF. This rearrangement joins TRBV18 to TRBJ2-5; D ambiguous. Germline V lookup: CDR1 KGHSH, CDR2 LQKENI. CDR3 size: 11 residues. Trimming stripped 2 bases from V and 4 bases from J, with 2 bases between.

This chain uses TRBV2 with TRBJ1-2, with D possibly TRBD1 on 5 matching bases. Germline V gene lookup returns CDR1 SNHLY and CDR2 FYNNEI. There are 14 residues in the CDR3. Trimming stripped 7 bases from V and 8 bases from J, with 20 bases between. CDR3 in DNA: TGTGCCAGCAAGAAGGACGGGGGACTCCGGGGCTACACCTTC. Its translation is CASKKDGGLRGYTF.

The chain uses TRBV7-9 and TRBJ1-4; tentative D call: TRBD1 (5 bases). CDR3 length: 14 amino acids. V lost 1 base, J lost 7 bases, and 10 bases lay in between. Germline CDR1 and CDR2: SEHNR and FQNEAQ (reference sequence). The chain's CDR3 is CASSLGGSSEKLFF. The CDR3 DNA is TGTGCCAGCAGCTTAGGGGGGTCTTCTGAAAAACTGTTTTTT.

The chain joins TRBV11-3 to TRBJ2-4; TRBD1 matches 8 bases. The CDR3 totals 15 residues. After removal of 4 bases from V and 1 base from J, the junction contained 3 bases not matched to a gene. Per the germline V gene, CDR1 is SGHNT and CDR2 is YENEEA. The CDR3 reads CASSSGGYAKNIQYF. The CDR3 coding sequence is TGTGCCAGCAGCTCAGGGGGCTACGCCAAAAACATTCAGTACTTC.

V is TRBV5-5 and J is TRBJ2-7; TRBD1 might be the D (6 bases). Deletions cut 2 bases from V and 2 bases from J, with 11 bases between. The CDR3 has 14 residues. The germline CDR1 and CDR2 sequences are SGHKS and YYEKEE (reference sequence). The CDR3 protein is CASSFQQGPYEQYF. For the CDR3, the DNA is TGTGCCAGCAGCTTCCAACAGGGTCCCTACGAGCAGTACTTC.

The rearrangement joins TRBV10-1 to TRBJ2-1; 12 bases are a match to TRBD2. The CDR3 loop spans 16 amino acids. Trimming removed 6 bases from V and 0 bases from J; junction bases left unmatched: 3. The germline V gene has CDR1 WNHNN and CDR2 SYGVQD (reference sequence). DNA for the CDR3: TGCGCCAGCAGCCAGACTAGCGGGGGCTCCTACAATGAGCAGTTCTTC. It codes for CASSQTSGGSYNEQFF.

The rearrangement uses TRBV7-8 and TRBJ1-5; 8 bases match TRBD1. This CDR3 has 15 amino acids. Germline values: CDR1 SGHVS, CDR2 FQNEAQ. V gave up 1 base and J gave up 5 bases; unmatched junction bases: 4. The CDR3 spells CASSLEQGADQPQHF. As DNA, the CDR3 is TGTGCCAGCAGCTTAGAGCAGGGGGCAGATCAGCCCCAGCATTTT.

The V gene is TRBV9, the J gene TRBJ2-7; D perhaps matches TRBD2 (6 bases). V was clipped by 3 bases and J by 4 bases, with 8 bases between them. CDR1 SGDLS and CDR2 YYNGEE come from the germline V gene. The CDR3 length is 12 residues. The chain's CDR3 is CASSDRGYEQYF. For the CDR3, the DNA is TGTGCCAGCAGCGACCGGGGGTACGAGCAGTACTTC.

This clone has only a few counts. This sequence joins TRBV4-1 and TRBJ2-3; possibly TRBD1 or TRBD2 for D (5 bases each). Germline V lookup: CDR1 MGHRA, CDR2 YSYEKL. Trimming stripped 4 bases from V and 7 bases from J, with 15 bases between. This CDR3 comprises 14 residues. The CDR3 nucleotides are TGCGCCAGCAGCCCAGGGCTACTAGACAATACGCAGTATTTT. Amino acids: CASSPGLLDNTQYF.

This clone was seen only once. The chain recombines TRBV7-2 with TRBJ1-3; D call uncertain. Germline V gene data show CDR1 as SGHTA and CDR2 as FQGNSA. The V end lost 5 bases, the J end lost 8 bases, and 10 bases lay between the germline ends. The CDR3 spans 12 residues. The chain's CDR3 is CASSPLGYTIYF. CDR3 nucleotide sequence: TGTGCCAGCAGCCCTCTTGGGTACACCATATATTTT.

The chain carries TRBV5-1 and TRBJ2-3; D possibly uses TRBD1 or TRBD2 (5 bases each). Germline CDR1 and CDR2: SGHRS and YFSETQ. This CDR3 has 18 residues. Trimming took off 4 bases at V and 4 bases at J, with 25 bases between the two ends. The CDR3 coding sequence is TGCGCCAGCAGCCGAGAGAAACCGGGACCAAGAGTCGCAGATACGCAGTATTTT. Amino acids: CASSREKPGPRVADTQYF.

The chain couples TRBV6-1 to TRBJ2-5; perhaps TRBD1 as D (6 bases). The J call is in doubt because the DNA end fits TRBJ2-7 better. The CDR3 is 14 amino acids. The germline V gene encodes CDR1 MNHNS and CDR2 SASEGT. The CDR3 nucleotides read TGTGCCAGCAGTTATACAGGGCCTTTGGACGAGCAGTACTTC. Translation: CASSYTGPLDEQYF.

The CDR3 here is CASSKRDQTTGELFF. CDR3 DNA: TGTGCCAGTAGCAAACGGGACCAAACTACCGGGGAGCTGTTTTTT. The chain employs TRBV19 and TRBJ2-2; D could derive from TRBD1 or TRBD2 (5 bases each). The CDR3 contains 15 residues. Germline-derived CDR1 and CDR2 are LNHDA and SQIVND (reference sequence). Trimming removed 6 bases at V and 5 bases at J, with 16 bases between.

The chain links TRBV14 to TRBJ2-1; the D call may be TRBD1 or TRBD2 (5 bases each). Germline V lookup: CDR1 SGHDN, CDR2 FVKESK. V lost 1 base to trimming and J lost 0 bases, with 25 bases between them. CDR3 length: 21 residues. The CDR3 sequence: CASSQAASYRGREGSYNEQFF. CDR3 nucleotides: TGTGCCAGCAGCCAAGCTGCATCCTATAGGGGTAGAGAGGGCTCCTACAATGAGCAGTTCTTC. Variable domain in full (rest from reference TRBV14 and TRBJ2-1): EAGVTQFPSHSVIEKGQTVTLRCDPISGHDNLYWYRRVMGKEIKFLLHFVKESKQDESGMPNNRFLAERTGGTYSTLKVQPAELEDSGVYFCASSQAASYRGREGSYNEQFFGPGTRLTVL.

The rearrangement links TRBV6-5 to TRBJ1-3; D unresolved. V lost 10 bases and J lost 4, with 8 bases in between. The CDR3 length is 11 residues. The germline gives CDR1 MNHEY, CDR2 SVGAGI. DNA of the CDR3: TGTGCCACCGCCGGGGGAAACACCATATATTTT. Translating gives CATAGGNTIYF.

The chain uses TRBV18 and TRBJ1-1; D not certain. The germline V gene encodes CDR1 KGHSH and CDR2 LQKENI. This CDR3 has 14 amino acids. Between the trimmed V and J ends, which lost 0 bases and 2 bases, there was a span of 7 bases. The CDR3 spells CASSPPNYNTEAFF. CDR3 nucleotide sequence: TGTGCCAGCTCACCACCCAATTACAACACTGAAGCTTTCTTT.

The V call is TRBV19, the J call TRBJ1-5, with 7 bases matching TRBD1. Germline-derived CDR1 and CDR2 are LNHDA and SQIVND (reference sequence). Trimming removed 5 bases from V and 3 bases from J; junction bases left unmatched: 7. The CDR3 is 15 amino acids. This CDR3 reads CASSGDRIFNQPQHF. DNA for the CDR3: TGTGCCAGTAGTGGGGACAGAATATTCAATCAGCCCCAGCATTTT.

This clone was seen only once. The chain uses TRBV29-1 and TRBJ2-5; D not resolved. The CDR3 sequence is 13 residues long. From germline, CDR1 is SQVTM and CDR2 ANQGSEA. V lost 0 bases to trimming and J lost 2 bases, with 7 bases between them. The CDR3: CSVEDGLQETQYF. For the CDR3, the DNA is TGCAGCGTTGAAGATGGGTTACAAGAGACCCAGTACTTC. The complete variable domain, with remaining parts taken from reference TRBV29-1 and TRBJ2-5, reads SAVISQKPSRDICQRGTSLTIQCQVDSQVTMMFWYRQQPGQSLTLIATANQGSEATYESGFVIDKFPISRPNLTFSTLTVSNMSPEDSSIYLCSVEDGLQETQYFGPGTRLLVL.

The chain employs TRBV7-2 and TRBJ1-2; tentatively, D is TRBD1 (6 bases). Trimming cost V 4 bases and J 4 bases, with 13 bases left between them. Germline V gives CDR1 SGHTA, CDR2 FQGNSA. The CDR3 extends over 14 amino acids. Here the CDR3 reads CASSYSGDTYGYTF. As DNA, the CDR3 is TGTGCCAGCAGCTATAGCGGGGACACCTATGGCTACACCTTC.

The V gene is TRBV30, the J gene TRBJ1-1, with D perhaps TRBD1 (5 bases). The CDR3 sequence is 14 residues long. The germline V and J ends were trimmed by 2 bases and 11 bases, with 21 bases remaining between them. The germline gives CDR1 GTSNPN, CDR2 SVGIG (reference sequence). The CDR3 region has the DNA TGTGCCTGGAGTCCCCGGAGACAGCCTACATCCGCTTTCTTT. It translates to CAWSPRRQPTSAFF.

This chain uses TRBV6-1 with TRBJ1-5; D remains ambiguous. Trimming shortened V by 3 bases and J by 7 bases, and 13 bases separated the two germline ends. CDR3 length: 14 residues. Germline V lookup: CDR1 MNHNS, CDR2 SASEGT. The CDR3 DNA reads as TGTGCCAGCAGTGAGGGCGCGGTGAGGCAGCCCCAGCATTTT. Translating gives CASSEGAVRQPQHF.

The J gene is TRBJ2-5, the V gene TRBV9; a weak D match, TRBD1 (5 bases). From germline, CDR1 is SGDLS and CDR2 YYNGEE. The CDR3 runs 15 residues. The V and J ends lost 0 bases and 0 bases respectively, with 9 bases between them. CDR3 in amino acids: CASSVDPGYQETQYF. The CDR3 DNA follows: TGTGCCAGCAGCGTAGACCCAGGGTACCAAGAGACCCAGTACTTC.

This rearrangement joins TRBV6-1 to TRBJ2-5, with a possible D match to TRBD2 (6 bases). The germline CDR1 and CDR2 sequences are MNHNS and SASEGT. This CDR3 is built from 13 residues. V shed 1 base and J shed 7 bases, with 10 bases lying between them. CDR3 coding DNA: TGTGCCAGCAGTGAAGTCCGGGAGCCGACCCAGTACTTC. Translating gives CASSEVREPTQYF.